This TCR beta chain derives from a study of breast tumors, draining lymph nodes, adjacent tissues. MiXCR was run by TCRdb on the multiplex PCR reads, yielding one entry per CDR3 protein. The sample records 200,000 to 250,000 distinct CDR3 sequences, less than 40% being singletons. About this clonotype: No antigen is known for it. One end of the junction fails to match germline, which may point to a read error.

The CDR3 is 15 residues long. Germline loops: CDR1 MNHEY, CDR2 SVGAGI. Breast cancer patients provided tissue from their axillary draining lymph nodes. Whole-study findings and limits: Luminal-like breast cancer showed significantly higher tumor–nontumor repertoire similarity than basal-like. Tumors had less TCR diversity than lymph nodes, more than nontumor tissue. The lymph node origin of tumor T cells was framed as consistent with a hypothesis, not demonstrated. The data were judged consistent with most tumor T cells coming from lymph node and expanding in tumor.

The clonotype was recovered from a female donor with breast cancer. Some clones in this sample may be carry-over from other donors' samples. Sequencing was carried out using axillary lymph node tissue. The chain combines TRBV6-5 with TRBJ2-1, with a weak D call TRBD2 (6 bases). The CDR3 is CASSHSKGLYNEQFF. The CDR3 DNA reads TGTGCCAGCAGTCACTCGAAGGGACTCTACAATGAGCAGTTCTTC.